This record concerns one T cell receptor (beta chain) sequence. Its target is not known. The CDR3 extends over 14 amino acids. V lost 8 bases to trimming and J lost 15 bases; unmatched junction nucleotides: 15. The V gene's germline CDR1 is WSHSY and CDR2 SAAADI. This entry is derived from a study of blood T cells in healthy people across ages. Roughly 10 milliliters of peripheral blood were drawn from each donor. Per-sample PBMC isolation yielded at least 6.5 million cells. For the second PCR, which ran for about 6 to 12 cycles, a sample-barcoded 5' primer and a J-beta primer mix were used. TCRdb recomputed calls from the 5' RACE reads with MiXCR, one row per CDR3 protein. This sample has about 730,000 distinct CDR3 sequences; approximately 43% occur once, and the top ten carry approximately 22%. The study's findings and limits: With naive T cell percentage, TCR beta diversity showed a strong correlation.

The chain is built from TRBV10-2 and TRBJ2-4; 11 nucleotides agree with TRBD1. Sequenced input: blood. The sequence came from a woman aged 60-75 years in good health. DNA for the CDR3: TGCGCCAGCCATAGGACAGGGGGCAATTACGAGCGGTACTTC. This encodes CASHRTGGNYERYF.